Listed here are 23 T cell receptor beta chains from one sample, sequenced in a study of PD-L1 blockade in urothelial cancer. TCRdb's table, derived via immunoSEQ multiplex PCR, lists solely in-frame clones and lacks some. The sample lists about 74,000 clones, under 90% occurring once. Here the sequenced sample was PBMCs, taken around atezolizumab (anti-PD-L1) treatment. The origin of the receptors is a man between 65 and 85 years old with urothelial cancer.

J is TRBJ2-7 and V is TRBV2; TRBD2 is a possible D gene (5 bases). Germline lookup yields CDR1 SNHLY and CDR2 FYNNEI. The CDR3 is made up of 17 amino acids. V dropped 5 bases and J dropped 7 bases, with 27 bases sitting between them. The CDR3 loop is CASSKTRLSGIVSEQYF. The CDR3 DNA follows: TGTGCCAGCAGTAAGACAAGACTATCGGGAATTGTGTCGGAGCAGTACTTC.

This clone was picked up a small number of times. This chain connects TRBV5-1 to TRBJ2-2, with 7 bases matching TRBD1. V trimming: 7 bases; J trimming: 5 bases; junction bases outside the gene matches: 8. Germline-derived CDR1 and CDR2 are SGHRS and YFSETQ. CDR3 size: 14 residues. The CDR3 reads CASYPTRGTGELFF. In DNA form, the CDR3 reads TGCGCCAGCTACCCGACCAGGGGGACCGGGGAGCTGTTTTTT.

The chain joins TRBV2 to TRBJ1-5, with D perhaps matching TRBD1 (5 bases). The CDR3 sequence is 14 residues long. Germline V gene lookup returns CDR1 SNHLY and CDR2 FYNNEI. The ends were cut back, 3 bases at V and 7 bases at J, with 13 bases in the middle. The CDR3 here is CASSEVGPGQPQHF. The CDR3 DNA reads TGTGCCAGCAGTGAGGTGGGGCCTGGGCAGCCCCAGCATTTT.

The chain employs TRBV4-1 and TRBJ2-3; D is ambiguous. CDR1 MGHRA and CDR2 YSYEKL come from the germline V gene. Trimming pared 4 bases from V and 4 bases from J, leaving 12 bases between. The CDR3 length is 14 residues. CDR3 DNA: TGCGCCAGCAGCCTCGATTTAGTTTCAGATACGCAGTATTTT. Protein: CASSLDLVSDTQYF.

V usage is TRBV5-1 and J usage is TRBJ2-3; 7 bases are a match to TRBD2. J gave up 0 bases and V 1 base, and 5 bases lay outside the gene matches. The CDR3 has 16 amino acids. Per the germline V gene, CDR1 is SGHRS and CDR2 is YFSETQ. The DNA for the CDR3 is TGCGCCAGCAGCTTGCGACCTAGCGGTAGCACAGATACGCAGTATTTT. It yields the protein CASSLRPSGSTDTQYF.

The rearrangement links TRBV2 to TRBJ2-3; 10 positions match TRBD2. This CDR3 has 15 amino acids. Trimming removed 4 bases from V and 7 bases from J; junction bases left unmatched: 8. The germline V gene encodes CDR1 SNHLY and CDR2 FYNNEI. CDR3 DNA: TGTGCCAGCAGTGCCTCTAGCGGGAGTATGAATACGCAGTATTTT. Amino acids: CASSASSGSMNTQYF.

This clone was seen only once. This rearrangement joins TRBV10-3 to TRBJ2-5, with TRBD2 matching 7 bases. Trimming cost V 2 bases and J 5 bases; bases outside gene matches: 8. The germline V gene has CDR1 ENHRY and CDR2 SYGVKD. The CDR3 loop spans 15 amino acids. CDR3 in DNA: TGTGCCATCAGTGAGGCCGGCGGGAGTGGGGAGACCCAGTACTTC. Translated, it gives CAISEAGGSGETQYF.

This clone is termed medium-sized (0.01 to 0.1%). The sample holds other DNA sequences that translate to the same CDR3. CDR3 DNA: TGTGCCAGCAGCAGGGACAGTATCGGCGAGCAGTACTTC. Protein: CASSRDSIGEQYF. J is TRBJ2-7 and V is TRBV7-2, with 7 bases fitting TRBD1. CDR3 length equals 13 residues. The trim removed 5 bases at V and 6 bases at J, leaving 7 bases unmatched. Germline-derived CDR1 and CDR2 are SGHTA and FQGNSA.

DNA of the CDR3: TGTGCCAGCACCGAAGATTGGGGACTAGCGGAAATCACAGATACGCAGTATTTT. Protein sequence: CASTEDWGLAEITDTQYF. The V call is TRBV28, the J call TRBJ2-3, with 11 bases lining up with TRBD2. V gave up 7 bases and J gave up 2 bases; unmatched junction bases: 14. CDR3 length: 18 amino acids. Germline CDR1 MDHEN, CDR2 SYDVKM.

The chain joins TRBV5-1 to TRBJ2-1; TRBD2 might be the D (5 bases). V lost 0 bases to trimming and J lost 10 bases, with 8 bases between them. The CDR3 has 12 residues. Germline CDR1 reads SGHRS; CDR2 reads YFSETQ. The CDR3 loop is CASSLDGGEQFF. As DNA, the CDR3 is TGCGCCAGCAGCTTGGATGGCGGGGAGCAGTTCTTC.

The chain has TRBV4-1 and TRBJ2-1; 13 bases agree with TRBD2. This CDR3 has 16 residues. V was pared by 5 bases and J by 9 bases, with 10 bases of the junction left unmatched. Germline assignment: CDR1 MGHRA and CDR2 YSYEKL. CDR3 region: CASSASGLAGMGEQFF. CDR3 DNA sequence: TGCGCCAGCAGCGCATCGGGACTAGCGGGAATGGGTGAGCAGTTCTTC.

V is TRBV11-2 and J is TRBJ2-1; 8 bases are shared with TRBD2. V was pared by 4 bases and J by 4 bases, with 9 bases of the junction left unmatched. CDR1 and CDR2 from the germline V gene are SGHAT and FQNNGV. CDR3 size: 16 residues. In DNA form, the CDR3 reads TGTGCCAGCAGCTCAAGGAGCCTAGCGGGTTACAATGAGCAGTTCTTC. Protein: CASSSRSLAGYNEQFF.

This clone was seen a handful of times. The rearrangement uses TRBV5-1 and TRBJ2-7, with a weak D call TRBD1 (7 bases). The CDR3 sequence is 14 residues long. Deletions cut 5 bases from V and 12 bases from J, with 24 bases between. Germline V gene data show CDR1 as SGHRS and CDR2 as YFSETQ. The CDR3 coding sequence is TGCGCCAGCAGGGAGGGGACAGCCACCTCCTTTTGGTACTTC. Translated, it gives CASREGTATSFWYF.

The V call is TRBV7-2, the J call TRBJ2-7; TRBD2 matches 7 bases. V was pared by 8 bases and J by 1 base, with 17 bases of the junction left unmatched. Germline V CDR1 and CDR2: SGHTA, FQGNSA. The CDR3 is 17 amino acids. DNA for the CDR3: TGTGCCAGCTCCGATCGGTCGTGGCGGGAGTTATCCTACGAGCAGTACTTC. Its protein product is CASSDRSWRELSYEQYF.

This chain uses TRBV10-3 with TRBJ1-5, with D possibly TRBD1 on 5 matching bases. The germline V gene encodes CDR1 ENHRY and CDR2 SYGVKD. Between the trimmed V and J ends, which lost 4 bases and 4 bases, there was a span of 8 bases. There are 13 residues in the CDR3. CDR3 sequence reads: CAISVEGNQPQHF. The DNA for the CDR3 is TGTGCCATCAGTGTGGAGGGGAATCAGCCCCAGCATTTT.

This clone occurred once. The rearrangement uses TRBV5-5 and TRBJ2-3; the D is unclear. Trimming shortened V by 0 bases and J by 4 bases, and 6 bases separated the two germline ends. The CDR3 is 13 amino acids. Germline V CDR1 and CDR2: SGHKS, YYEKEE (reference sequence). The CDR3 bases are TGTGCCAGCAGCTTGGTGGGCGCAGATACGCAGTATTTT. It specifies CASSLVGADTQYF.

This clone was counted a single time. The rearrangement joins TRBV5-6 to TRBJ2-2, with D maybe TRBD2 (5 bases). V was trimmed by 3 bases and J by 6 bases, leaving 15 bases between them. The CDR3 length is 15 residues. Germline assignment: CDR1 SGHDT and CDR2 YYEEEE. For the CDR3, the DNA is TGTGCCAGCAGCTCGAACCGACTACCGGCCGGGGAGCTGTTTTTT. Encoded protein: CASSSNRLPAGELFF.

This rearrangement joins TRBV5-1 to TRBJ2-1; D is perhaps TRBD2 (8 bases). Per germline, CDR1 SGHRS and CDR2 YFSETQ. V was trimmed by 0 bases and J by 7 bases, leaving 29 bases between them. CDR3 length: 20 residues. CDR3 DNA sequence: TGCGCCAGCAGCTTGGCCAGGGGGTCCTTTCAGCGGGAGCGACGAAATGAGCAGTTCTTC. It translates to CASSLARGSFQRERRNEQFF.

The chain combines TRBV28 with TRBJ1-1, with D tentatively TRBD1 (5 bases). CDR1 MDHEN and CDR2 SYDVKM come from the germline V gene. There are 12 residues in the CDR3. V was trimmed by 5 bases and J by 5 bases, leaving 9 bases between them. The CDR3 DNA follows: TGTGCCAGCAGTACCGGGGGAACTGAAGCTTTCTTT. Translation: CASSTGGTEAFF.

This chain links TRBV28 with TRBJ1-2, with D perhaps TRBD1 (6 bases). The CDR3 is made up of 13 amino acids. Germline loops: CDR1 MDHEN, CDR2 SYDVKM. Trimming took off 1 base at V and 7 bases at J, with 10 bases between the two ends. The CDR3 nucleotides are TGTGCCAGCAGTTTATTCCCCAGGGGTGGCTACACCTTC. Encoded protein: CASSLFPRGGYTF.

The chain employs TRBV2 and TRBJ2-2, with D perhaps TRBD1 (6 bases). The CDR3 has 14 amino acids. The germline gives CDR1 SNHLY, CDR2 FYNNEI. Trimming took off 6 bases at V and 4 bases at J, with 12 bases between the two ends. The CDR3 coding sequence is TGTGCCAGCAGGGGAACAGGGAGCACCGGGGAGCTGTTTTTT. Translated, it gives CASRGTGSTGELFF.

The gene calls are TRBV7-2 and TRBJ2-1; the match to TRBD2 covers 8 bases. The CDR3 loop spans 15 amino acids. In germline, CDR1 is SGHTA, CDR2 FQGNSA. V lost 5 bases and J lost 0; bases outside the gene matches: 3. CDR3: CASSAGRASYNEQFF. CDR3 coding DNA: TGTGCCAGCAGCGCCGGGAGGGCCTCCTACAATGAGCAGTTCTTC.

The chain has TRBV19 and TRBJ2-7, with 10 bases lining up with TRBD1. CDR3 length: 14 amino acids. CDR1 is LNHDA, CDR2 SQIVND, per germline (reference sequence). Trimming at V came to 4 bases and at J to 3 bases, leaving 3 bases not matched to a gene. The CDR3 reads CASSTGTGDYEQYF. In DNA, the CDR3 is TGTGCCAGTAGTACTGGGACAGGGGACTACGAGCAGTACTTC.